This T cell receptor beta chain was sequenced during a study of shared clonotypes between healthy human individuals. Findings of the study overall: Clonotypes not shared had lower generation probabilities than those common to all four donors. The study drew on few donors, limiting represented genetic and exposure-history diversity.

Those who donated, Caucasian adults without exception, all lived in Nashville, Tennessee. Notes on this clone: Its antigen is not identified.

Trimming shortened V by 7 bases and J by 4 bases, and 14 bases separated the two germline ends. The CDR3 consists of 13 residues. Looked up from germline, CDR1 is SNHLY and CDR2 is FYNNEI. Tens of thousands of T cell genomes (around 190 ng DNA) went into each sorted-subset replicate. Only in-frame clones appear in the TCRdb table, and some are missing; sequencing was by immunoSEQ multiplex PCR. The table lists about 2.3 million clones, approximately 93% of them singletons. The specimen was naive CD4+ T cells from PBMCs. The subset denotes: CD45RA+ positively selected. The TCR originated in a young man in good health. Some clones in this sample may be carry-over from other donors' samples. V usage is TRBV2 and J usage is TRBJ2-7; D possibly corresponds to TRBD2 (5 bases). The CDR3 region is CASTKPGIYEQYF. The CDR3 DNA is TGTGCCAGCACCAAGCCGGGGATTTACGAGCAGTACTTC.